A selection of T cell receptor beta chains follows, all from one sample in a study of cytomegalovirus exposure and HLA in healthy donors. The assay was immunoSEQ multiplex PCR, and TCRdb's table has in-frame clones only and misses some. Its listing shows some 120,000 clones. Source material: PBMCs. All receptors come from a man between 35 and 55 years old in good health and CMV-seropositive. The CDR3 runs from the conserved cysteine through the conserved F or W. A D gene is named only where the DNA matches it firmly.

J,D,V,CDR3,DNA
TRBJ1-6,TRBD1,TRBV7-9,CASNTGQATPLHF,TGTGCCAGCAACACGGGACAGGCAACACCCCTCCACTTT
TRBJ1-1,TRBD1,TRBV18,CASSSVTGVWNTEAFF,TGTGCCAGCTCATCAGTTACAGGGGTTTGGAACACTGAAGCTTTCTTT
TRBJ2-7,-,TRBV28,CASTPPPGRDYEQYF,TGTGCCAGCACGCCCCCCCCCGGTAGAGACTACGAGCAGTACTTC
TRBJ1-2,-,TRBV30,CAWSVRGGSNYGYTF,TGTGCCTGGAGTGTGAGGGGAGGATCTAACTATGGCTACACCTTC
TRBJ2-3,TRBD2,TRBV19,CASSISSGRTDTQYF,TGTGCCAGTAGCATTTCTAGCGGGAGGACAGATACGCAGTATTTT
TRBJ2-1,TRBD2,TRBV5-1,CASRTGTSVGNEQFF,TGCGCCAGCAGAACCGGGACTAGCGTTGGCAATGAGCAGTTCTTC
TRBJ2-1,TRBD2,TRBV5-4,CASSLEGLAGYNEQFF,TGTGCCAGCAGCTTGGAGGGGCTAGCGGGCTACAATGAGCAGTTCTTC
TRBJ1-1,TRBD1,TRBV5-4,CASSGDRAEAFF,TGTGCCAGCAGCGGGGACAGGGCTGAAGCTTTCTTT
TRBJ2-2,-,TRBV5-6,CASSLSGTPNTGELFF,TGTGCCAGCAGCTTGTCCGGGACTCCAAACACCGGGGAGCTGTTTTTT
TRBJ2-7,-,TRBV7-9,CASSRGNYEQYF,TGTGCCAGCAGTCGCGGGAACTACGAGCAGTACTTC
TRBJ1-2,-,TRBV7-9,CASSSGGQNNYGYTF,TGTGCCAGCAGCTCAGGAGGTCAAAATAACTATGGCTACACCTTC
TRBJ2-7,-,TRBV6-6,CASSYSGQLPYEQYF,TGTGCCAGCAGTTACTCTGGGCAGTTGCCCTACGAGCAGTACTTC
TRBJ1-5,-,TRBV4-2,CASSQEASSGYSNQPQHF,TGTGCCAGCAGCCAAGAGGCCTCATCAGGGTATAGCAATCAGCCCCAGCATTTT
TRBJ1-4,-,TRBV28,CASSGVLANEKLFF,TGTGCCAGCAGTGGAGTCCTGGCTAACGAAAAACTGTTTTTT
TRBJ2-7,-,TRBV29-1,CSVVLASPAPYEQYF,TGCAGCGTTGTTCTAGCGTCCCCAGCCCCCTACGAGCAGTACTTC
TRBJ2-1,-,TRBV4-1,CASSRTGERNEQFF,TGCGCCAGCAGTAGGACGGGAGAAAGGAATGAGCAGTTCTTC
TRBJ1-5,TRBD1,TRBV28,CASRYSGTDNQPQHF,TGTGCCAGCAGATACTCCGGGACAGACAATCAGCCCCAGCATTTT
TRBJ1-4,-,TRBV5-1,CASGESANEKLFF,TGCGCCAGCGGAGAGTCGGCTAATGAAAAACTGTTTTTT
TRBJ2-3,TRBD2,TRBV19,CASSIWSSGSTDTQYF,TGTGCCAGTAGTATTTGGTCTAGCGGGAGCACAGATACGCAGTATTTT
TRBJ2-5,-,TRBV6-1,CASPSQNREEQYF,TGTGCCAGCCCATCCCAAAACAGGGAAGAGCAGTACTTC
TRBJ2-7,-,TRBV11-2,CASSLDSYEQYF,TGTGCCAGCAGCTTAGACAGCTACGAGCAGTACTTC
TRBJ2-7,TRBD1,TRBV28,CASSPGQGPSYEQYF,TGTGCCAGCAGTCCAGGACAGGGTCCCTCCTACGAGCAGTACTTC
TRBJ2-7,-,TRBV10-2,CASSALGAGTYEQYF,TGCGCCAGCAGTGCCTTGGGGGCAGGGACCTACGAGCAGTACTTC
TRBJ2-7,TRBD2,TRBV27,CASSMGTSGRGSYEQYF,TGTGCCAGCAGCATGGGGACTAGCGGGAGAGGGTCCTACGAGCAGTACTTC
TRBJ2-7,TRBD1,TRBV11-2,CASSATTGYTEQYF,TGTGCCAGCAGCGCCACGACAGGGTATACCGAGCAGTACTTC
TRBJ1-3,-,TRBV4-1,CASSQDLARSGGNTIYF,TGCGCCAGCAGCCAAGATCTCGCAAGATCGGGGGGAAACACCATATATTTT
TRBJ2-7,-,TRBV5-6,CASSFLYEQYF,TGTGCCAGCAGCTTTCTCTACGAGCAGTACTTC
TRBJ2-1,TRBD2,TRBV10-3,CAISDLGLAVQTSPSSYNEQFF,TGTGCCATCAGTGACCTCGGACTAGCGGTACAAACTTCCCCGAGCTCCTACAATGAGCAGTTCTTC
TRBJ2-2,-,TRBV7-9,CAYRYRQGPGELFF,TGTGCATATCGATACCGGCAGGGGCCCGGGGAGCTGTTTTTT
TRBJ2-1,TRBD1,TRBV7-8,CASSRTGELGYNEQFF,TGTGCCAGCAGCCGGACAGGGGAGTTGGGTTACAATGAGCAGTTCTTC
TRBJ2-1,TRBD2,TRBV13,CASSFSGSSYNEQFF,TGTGCCAGCAGCTTTAGCGGGAGTTCCTACAATGAGCAGTTCTTC
TRBJ1-2,-,TRBV28,CASSSGNYGYTF,TGTGCCAGCAGTTCCGGGAACTATGGCTACACCTTC
TRBJ2-2,-,TRBV6-1,CASRMQSNTGELFF,TGTGCCAGCAGGATGCAGTCCAACACCGGGGAGCTGTTTTTT
TRBJ2-1,TRBD2,TRBV5-1,CASSLALTGTSGSSSYNEQFF,TGCGCCAGCAGCTTGGCGCTTACCGGGACTAGCGGGAGTTCTTCCTACAATGAGCAGTTCTTC
TRBJ2-7,-,TRBV6-5,CASSYGLPSNYEQYF,TGTGCCAGCAGTTACGGACTTCCCTCCAACTACGAGCAGTACTTC
TRBJ1-2,-,TRBV5-6,CASTAAGTNYGYTF,TGTGCCAGCACCGCAGCGGGCACTAACTATGGCTACACCTTC